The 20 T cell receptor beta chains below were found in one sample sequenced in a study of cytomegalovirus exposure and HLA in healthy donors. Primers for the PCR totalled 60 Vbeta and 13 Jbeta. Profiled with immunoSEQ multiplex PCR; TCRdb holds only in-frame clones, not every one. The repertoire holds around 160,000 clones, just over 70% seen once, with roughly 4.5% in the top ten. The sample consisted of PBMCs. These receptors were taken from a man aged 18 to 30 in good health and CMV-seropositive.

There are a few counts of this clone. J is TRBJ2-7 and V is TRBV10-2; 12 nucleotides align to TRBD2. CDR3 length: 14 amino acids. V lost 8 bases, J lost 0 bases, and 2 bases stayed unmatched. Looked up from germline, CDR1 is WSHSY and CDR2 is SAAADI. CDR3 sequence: CASRGLAGSYEQYV. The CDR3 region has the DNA TGCGCCAGCCGGGGACTAGCGGGCTCCTACGAGCAGTACGTC.

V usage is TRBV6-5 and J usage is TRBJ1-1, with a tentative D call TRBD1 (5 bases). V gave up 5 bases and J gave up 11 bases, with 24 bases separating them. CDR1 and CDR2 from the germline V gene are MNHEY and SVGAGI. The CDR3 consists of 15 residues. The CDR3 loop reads CASSKGLPERVFAFF. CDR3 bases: TGTGCCAGCAGTAAGGGACTTCCCGAGAGAGTGTTTGCTTTCTTT.

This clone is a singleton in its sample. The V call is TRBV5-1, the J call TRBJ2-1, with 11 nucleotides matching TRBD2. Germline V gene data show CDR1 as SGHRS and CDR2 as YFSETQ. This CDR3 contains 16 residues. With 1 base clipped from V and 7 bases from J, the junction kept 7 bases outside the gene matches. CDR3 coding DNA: TGCGCCAGCAGCTTGAGGGGACTAGCGGAGCCAAATGAGCAGTTCTTC. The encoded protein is CASSLRGLAEPNEQFF.

In nucleotides, the CDR3 is TGCAGCGGGAGCCGGGGGACAGGGGGCACTGAAGCTTTCTTT. Its protein is CSGSRGTGGTEAFF. This chain uses TRBV29-1 with TRBJ1-1; TRBD1 aligns across 11 bases. Trimming removed 7 bases from V and 4 bases from J; junction bases left unmatched: 8. CDR1 and CDR2 from the germline V gene are SQVTM and ANQGSEA. The CDR3 extends over 14 amino acids.

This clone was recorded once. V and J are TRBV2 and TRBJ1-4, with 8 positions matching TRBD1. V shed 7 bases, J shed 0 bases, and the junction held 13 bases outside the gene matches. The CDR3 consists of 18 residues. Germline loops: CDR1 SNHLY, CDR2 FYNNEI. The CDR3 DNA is TGTGCCAGCATGGACTGGACAGGGAAAGAAGCAACTAATGAAAAACTGTTTTTT. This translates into CASMDWTGKEATNEKLFF.

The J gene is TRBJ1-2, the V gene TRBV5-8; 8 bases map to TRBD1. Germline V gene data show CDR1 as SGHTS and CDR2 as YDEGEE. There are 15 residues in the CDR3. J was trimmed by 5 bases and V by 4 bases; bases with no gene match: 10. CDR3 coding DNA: TGTGCCAGCAGCACTGGACAGGGATATTGGTATGGCTACACCTTC. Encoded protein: CASSTGQGYWYGYTF.

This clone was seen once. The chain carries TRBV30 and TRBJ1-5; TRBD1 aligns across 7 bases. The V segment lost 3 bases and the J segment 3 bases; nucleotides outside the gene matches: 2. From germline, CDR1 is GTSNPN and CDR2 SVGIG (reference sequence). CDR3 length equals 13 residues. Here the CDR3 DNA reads TGTGCCTGGAGCCAGGGGGACAATCAGCCCCAGCATTTT. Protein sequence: CAWSQGDNQPQHF.

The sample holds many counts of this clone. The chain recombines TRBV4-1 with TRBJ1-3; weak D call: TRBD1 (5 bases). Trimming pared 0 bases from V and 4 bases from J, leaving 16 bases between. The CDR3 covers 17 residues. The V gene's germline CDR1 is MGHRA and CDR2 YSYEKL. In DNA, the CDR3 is TGCGCCAGCAGCCAAGATGTGGTAGGGGCAGTGGGAAACACCATATATTTT. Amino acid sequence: CASSQDVVGAVGNTIYF.

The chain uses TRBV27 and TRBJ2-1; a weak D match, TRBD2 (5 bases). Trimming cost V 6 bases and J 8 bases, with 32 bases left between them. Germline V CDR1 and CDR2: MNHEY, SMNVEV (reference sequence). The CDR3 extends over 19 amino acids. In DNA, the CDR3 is TGTGCCAGCAGCTCTCGTCGATTAATTCCCACTAGTTTGAGGGATGAGCAGTTCTTC. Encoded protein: CASSSRRLIPTSLRDEQFF.

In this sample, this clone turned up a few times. The CDR3 DNA reads TGTGCCAGCAGTGAAGCGGGGACAGATACGCAGTATTTT. Protein: CASSEAGTDTQYF. V is TRBV25-1 and J is TRBJ2-3, with a weak D call TRBD2 (6 bases). The V end was cut by 2 bases, the J end by 3 bases, with 6 bases between. Germline CDR1 and CDR2: MGHDK and SYGVNS. The CDR3 is made up of 13 amino acids.

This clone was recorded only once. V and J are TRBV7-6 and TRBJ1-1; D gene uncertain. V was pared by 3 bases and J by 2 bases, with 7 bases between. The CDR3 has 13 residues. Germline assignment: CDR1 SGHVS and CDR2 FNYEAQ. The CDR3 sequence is CASSFGDNTEAFF. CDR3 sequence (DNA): TGTGCCAGCAGCTTCGGGGATAACACTGAAGCTTTCTTT.

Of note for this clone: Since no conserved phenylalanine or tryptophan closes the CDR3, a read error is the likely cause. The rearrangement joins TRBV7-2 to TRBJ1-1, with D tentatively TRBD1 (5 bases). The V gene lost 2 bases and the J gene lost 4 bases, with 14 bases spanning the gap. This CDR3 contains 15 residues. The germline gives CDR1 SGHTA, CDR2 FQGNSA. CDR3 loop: CASSLRKGIGTEAFL. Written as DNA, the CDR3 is TGTGCCAGCAGCTTAAGAAAGGGGATTGGCACTGAAGCTTTCCTT.

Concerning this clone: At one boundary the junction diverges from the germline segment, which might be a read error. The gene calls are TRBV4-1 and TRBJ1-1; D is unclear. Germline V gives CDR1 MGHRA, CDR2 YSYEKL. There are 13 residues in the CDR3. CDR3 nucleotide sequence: TGCGCCAGCAGCCAAGAACTGAAAACTGAAGCTTTCTTT. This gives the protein CASSQELKTEAFF.

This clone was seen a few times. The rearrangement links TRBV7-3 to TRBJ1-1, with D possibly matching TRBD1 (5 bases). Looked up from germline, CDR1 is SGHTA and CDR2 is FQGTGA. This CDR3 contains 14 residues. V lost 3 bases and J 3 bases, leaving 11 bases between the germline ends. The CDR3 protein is CASSFGGSDTEAFF. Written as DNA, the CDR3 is TGTGCCAGCAGCTTTGGGGGGTCGGACACTGAAGCTTTCTTT.

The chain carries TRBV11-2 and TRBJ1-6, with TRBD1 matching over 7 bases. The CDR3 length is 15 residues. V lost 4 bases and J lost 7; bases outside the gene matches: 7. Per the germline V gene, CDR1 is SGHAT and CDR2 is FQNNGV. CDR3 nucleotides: TGTGCCAGCAGCTCAGGGGGGACAGTCAATTCACCCCTCCACTTT. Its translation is CASSSGGTVNSPLHF.

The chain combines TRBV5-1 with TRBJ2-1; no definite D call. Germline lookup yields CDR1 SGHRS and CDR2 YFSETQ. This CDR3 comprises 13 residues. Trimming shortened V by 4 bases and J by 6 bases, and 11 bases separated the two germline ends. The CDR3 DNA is TGCGCCAGCAGCACCACAGCCCGCAATGAGCAGTTCTTC. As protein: CASSTTARNEQFF.

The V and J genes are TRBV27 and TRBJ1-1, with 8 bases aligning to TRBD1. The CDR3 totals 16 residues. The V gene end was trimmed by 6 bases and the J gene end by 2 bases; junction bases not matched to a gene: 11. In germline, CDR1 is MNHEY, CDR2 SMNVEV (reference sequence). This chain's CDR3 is CASSPAGTGYNTEAFF. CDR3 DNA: TGTGCCAGCAGCCCCGCAGGGACAGGATATAACACTGAAGCTTTCTTT.

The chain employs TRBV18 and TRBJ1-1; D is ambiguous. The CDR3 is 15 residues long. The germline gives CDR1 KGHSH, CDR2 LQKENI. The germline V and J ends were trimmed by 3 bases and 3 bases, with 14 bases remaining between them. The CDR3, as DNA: TGTGCCAGCTCACCGAGAGAGGGAGGCGACACTGAAGCTTTCTTT. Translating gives CASSPREGGDTEAFF. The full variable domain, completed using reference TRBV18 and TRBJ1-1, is NAGVMQNPRHLVRRRGQEARLRCSPMKGHSHVYWYRQLPEEGLKFMVYLQKENIIDESGMPKERFSAEFPKEGPSILRIQQVVRGDSAAYFCASSPREGGDTEAFFGQGTRLTVV.

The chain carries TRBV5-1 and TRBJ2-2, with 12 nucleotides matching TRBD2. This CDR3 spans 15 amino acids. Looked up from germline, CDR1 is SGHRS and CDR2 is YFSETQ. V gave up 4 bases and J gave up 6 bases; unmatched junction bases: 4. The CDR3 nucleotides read TGCGCCAGCAGCCCTAGCGGGAGGGGGTCCGGGGAGCTGTTTTTT. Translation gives CASSPSGRGSGELFF.

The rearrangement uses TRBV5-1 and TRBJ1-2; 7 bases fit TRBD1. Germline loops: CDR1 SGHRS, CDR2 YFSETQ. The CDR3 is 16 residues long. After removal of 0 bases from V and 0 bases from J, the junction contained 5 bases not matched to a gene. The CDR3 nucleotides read TGCGCCAGCAGCTTGGAGGGGACAGCTTCTAACTATGGCTACACCTTC. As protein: CASSLEGTASNYGYTF. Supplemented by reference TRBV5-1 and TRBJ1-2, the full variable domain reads KAGVTQTPRYLIKTRGQQVTLSCSPISGHRSVSWYQQTPGQGLQFLFEYFSETQRNKGNFPGRFSGRQFSNSRSEMNVSTLELGDSALYLCASSLEGTASNYGYTFGSGTRLTVV.